The rows below give T cell receptor beta chains drawn from one sample of a study of cytomegalovirus exposure and HLA in healthy donors. Sequencing was performed with immunoSEQ multiplex PCR; in TCRdb, only in-frame clones are kept and a portion is missing. There are around 170,000 clones in the sample; just under 80% occur only once, and 1% lies in the top ten. The sequenced sample consisted of PBMCs. The receptors come from a woman aged 50 to 60 in good health and CMV-seropositive. The CDR3 runs from the conserved cysteine through the conserved F or W. A D gene is named only where the DNA matches it firmly. Size is omitted from some rows. Given values are once, few, many or a class for expanded clones.

clone size	V gene	D gene	J gene	CDR3 length	CDR3 DNA	CDR3 protein
few	TRBV5-1	TRBD2	TRBJ2-3	14	TGCGCCAGCAGCTTGAGCGGGGGAACAGATACGCAGTATTTT	CASSLSGGTDTQYF
NA	TRBV19	NA	TRBJ1-4	17	TGTGCCAGTACCACCGACCCAGACAGGCCACCTAATGAAAAACTGTTTTTT	CASTTDPDRPPNEKLFF
NA	TRBV7-2	NA	TRBJ2-1	12	TGTGCCAGCAGCTTAGTTACGGACATCCAGTTCTTC	CASSLVTDIQFF
NA	TRBV7-8	NA	TRBJ1-5	17	TGTGCCAGCAGCAGACGGACAGTTCTTAATAGCAATCAGCCCCAGCATTTT	CASSRRTVLNSNQPQHF
NA	TRBV7-2	NA	TRBJ1-5	13	TGTGCCAGCAGCTTTGGCAGAAATCAGCCCCAGCATTTT	CASSFGRNQPQHF
NA	TRBV4-3	TRBD1	TRBJ1-4	15	TGCGCCAGCAGCCAAGGGACAGGGACTAATGAAAAACTGTTTTTT	CASSQGTGTNEKLFF
NA	TRBV27	TRBD2	TRBJ2-7	14	TGTGCCAGCAGTTCCGGGACTAGCGTACTCGAGCAGTACTTC	CASSSGTSVLEQYF
NA	TRBV5-4	TRBD1	TRBJ2-3	14	TGTGCCAGCAGCTCGACAGGGGGCACAGATACGCAGTATTTT	CASSSTGGTDTQYF
once	TRBV5-6	NA	TRBJ1-4	13	TGTGCCAGCAGCATTAACAGGAATGAAAAACTGTTTTTT	CASSINRNEKLFF
NA	TRBV30	TRBD2	TRBJ2-7	15	TGTGCCTGGAGGGAAATGCGCGGGAGGTATCACGAGCAGTACTTC	CAWREMRGRYHEQYF
NA	TRBV13	TRBD2	TRBJ2-4	18	TGTGCCAGCAGCTTTCAGCGGGGGCTGAGGGGAGCCAAAAACATTCAGTACTTC	CASSFQRGLRGAKNIQYF
NA	TRBV7-2	NA	TRBJ2-6	15	TGTGCCAGCAGCTTCCCCCCCCTGAGGGCCGACGTCCTGACTTTC	CASSFPPLRADVLTF
NA	TRBV13	TRBD1	TRBJ1-6	18	TGTGCCAGCAGGCGGAGGGGACAGGGGAGCTCCTATAATTCACCCCTCCACTTT	CASRRRGQGSSYNSPLHF
NA	TRBV21-1	NA	TRBJ1-4	15	TGTGCCAGCAGCATTGGTCCAGGGGTAAATGAAAAACTGTTTTTT	CASSIGPGVNEKLFF
NA	TRBV7-2	TRBD1	TRBJ2-4	13	TGTGCCAGCAGCCCACAGGGGTGGGACATTCAGTACTTC	CASSPQGWDIQYF
NA	TRBV19	NA	TRBJ1-1	14	TGTGCCAGTAGTATCGGGGTAGGGAACACTGAAGCTTTCTTT	CASSIGVGNTEAFF